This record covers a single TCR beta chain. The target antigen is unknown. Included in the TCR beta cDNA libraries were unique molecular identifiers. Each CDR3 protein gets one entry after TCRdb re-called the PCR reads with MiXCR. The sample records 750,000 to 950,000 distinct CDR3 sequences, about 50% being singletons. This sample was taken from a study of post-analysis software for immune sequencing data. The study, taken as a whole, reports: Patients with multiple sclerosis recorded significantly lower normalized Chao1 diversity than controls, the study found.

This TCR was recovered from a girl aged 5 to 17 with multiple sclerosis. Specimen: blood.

The CDR3 region is CASSFFPASYEQYF. In DNA, the CDR3 is TGCGCCAGCAGCTTTTTCCCAGCTTCCTACGAGCAGTACTTC. The chain recombines TRBV5-1 with TRBJ2-7; no firm D call. The CDR3 sequence is 14 residues long. Germline lookup yields CDR1 SGHRS and CDR2 YFSETQ. Trimming pared 2 bases from V and 1 base from J, leaving 10 bases between.